The T cell receptor beta chain under discussion was sequenced for a study of T cell responses to AZD1222 COVID-19 vaccine. Across the whole study: Some second doses came at about 4 weeks and others at about 12 weeks; these were pooled.

Sequencing was performed with immunoSEQ multiplex PCR; in TCRdb, only in-frame clones are kept and a portion is missing. The sample lists tens of thousands of clones, around 92% occurring once. Study-wide results and limits: Spike-specific TCR breadth and depth grew following two AZD1222 doses. Among those given AZD1222, only 6 or 7 were seropositive at baseline. At 160-218 and 743-854, vaccine-associated CD4 TCRs were dominant, and they spanned spike.

The CDR3 has 12 residues. Germline V CDR1 and CDR2: SNHLY, FYNNEI. Worth noting for this clone: Its antigen is still unknown. An end of the junction does not agree with germline; a read error may underlie this.

This receptor was obtained from an adult in good health. The material was peripheral blood, obtained on day 0 of AZD1222 vaccination. V gene TRBV2 combines with J gene TRBJ2-7, with D maybe TRBD1 (8 bases). Here the CDR3 DNA reads TGTGCCAGCAGCGACAGGGGACTACGTGGGAACTTC. This encodes CASSDRGLRGNF.